Below are 25 T cell receptor beta chains sequenced from a single sample in a study of OX40 agonist ivuxolimab in advanced cancers. Repertoires were generated with immunoSEQ multiplex PCR, while TCRdb's copy carries only in-frame clones and drops some. The table lists approximately 72,000 clones, 80% to 90% of them singletons, with under 1% in the top ten. The sequencing used CD4+ or CD8+ T cells sorted from blood, collected in a trial of the OX40 agonist ivuxolimab. Receptors originate from an adult with an advanced solid tumor such as melanoma, head and neck, liver or kidney cancer.

This clone has more than one count but fewer than ten. The chain joins TRBV6-5 to TRBJ1-6; D is possibly TRBD1 (6 bases). Germline assignment: CDR1 MNHEY and CDR2 SVGAGI. This CDR3 region has 15 residues. Deletions cut 4 bases from V and 7 bases from J, with 14 bases between. The CDR3 reads CASSFQGSYNSPLHF. DNA for the CDR3: TGTGCCAGCAGTTTTCAGGGGAGCTACAATTCACCCCTCCACTTT.

The chain joins TRBV28 to TRBJ2-2; TRBD2 might be the D (5 bases). There are 12 residues in the CDR3. Germline CDR1 MDHEN, CDR2 SYDVKM. The V end was cut by 6 bases, the J end by 6 bases, with 8 bases between. In DNA, the CDR3 is TGTGCCAGCAGAGAGAGGGCCGGGGAGCTGTTTTTT. It yields the protein CASRERAGELFF.

The chain joins TRBV6-5 to TRBJ1-1, with D possibly being TRBD1 (6 bases). Trimming left V 8 bases short and J 4 bases short, with 11 bases between. CDR3 size: 12 residues. In germline, CDR1 is MNHEY, CDR2 SVGAGI. The CDR3 is CASSGARTEAFF. In nucleotides, the CDR3 is TGTGCCAGCTCGGGGGCGCGCACTGAAGCTTTCTTT.

This chain joins TRBV11-2 and TRBJ2-1; D gene ambiguous. This CDR3 has 13 residues. Trimming took 0 bases from V and 15 from J, leaving 15 bases between them. Germline lookup yields CDR1 SGHAT and CDR2 FQNNGV. CDR3 sequence reads: CASSLDRQIPPFF. The DNA for the CDR3 is TGTGCCAGCAGCTTAGATAGGCAGATCCCGCCGTTCTTC.

V is TRBV4-3 and J is TRBJ2-2, with TRBD2 identical over 12 bases. The CDR3 sequence is 20 residues long. CDR1 LGHNA and CDR2 YSLEER come from the germline V gene. The V segment lost 4 bases and the J segment 0 bases; nucleotides outside the gene matches: 12. CDR3 DNA: TGCGCCAGCAGCCGCATACTATGGACTAGCGGGGCCGCGAACACCGGGGAGCTGTTTTTT. This gives the protein CASSRILWTSGAANTGELFF.

The CDR3 DNA reads TGTGCCAGCAGTTTATGGACAGGGATCTACTTC. Its protein is CASSLWTGIYF. V usage is TRBV28 and J usage is TRBJ2-7; 7 positions agree with TRBD1. The CDR3 is 11 amino acids. The germline gives CDR1 MDHEN, CDR2 SYDVKM. The V segment lost 0 bases and the J segment 13 bases; nucleotides outside the gene matches: 3.

This chain joins TRBV20-1 and TRBJ2-3, with D hard to call. Between the trimmed V and J ends, which lost 7 bases and 4 bases, there was a span of 9 bases. Germline V gives CDR1 DFQATT, CDR2 SNEGSKA (reference sequence). The CDR3 runs 11 residues. This CDR3 is CSVPSSDTQYF. In nucleotides, the CDR3 is TGCAGTGTTCCCAGCTCAGATACGCAGTATTTT.

CDR3 in DNA: TGTGCCAGTAGTACCGGGACTAGCGGGAGTCTGGCAGATACGCAGTATTTT. Its protein product is CASSTGTSGSLADTQYF. The chain uses TRBV19 and TRBJ2-3; TRBD2 agrees at 14 bases. V shed 4 bases, J shed 4 bases, and the junction held 7 bases outside the gene matches. The length of the CDR3 is 17 residues. CDR1 LNHDA and CDR2 SQIVND come from the germline V gene (reference sequence).

The V gene is TRBV6-4, the J gene TRBJ2-1; TRBD1 agrees at 10 bases. Germline V gene data show CDR1 as MRHNA and CDR2 as SNTAGT. V shed 1 base and J 6 bases; nucleotides not matched to a gene: 6. The CDR3 extends over 16 amino acids. The CDR3 DNA reads TGTGCCAGCAGTGACTTAGGACAGGGGGACCGCAATGAGCAGTTCTTC. The encoded protein is CASSDLGQGDRNEQFF.

The DNA for the CDR3 is TGTGCCTGGAGTCTTAAGGGGGCGGGGGGGTTCTCACCCCTCCACTTT. Translation gives CAWSLKGAGGFSPLHF. The chain has TRBV30 and TRBJ1-6; 7 nucleotides line up with TRBD1. The CDR3 consists of 16 residues. V gave up 2 bases and J gave up 10 bases; unmatched junction bases: 14. Germline lookup yields CDR1 GTSNPN and CDR2 SVGIG (reference sequence).

The chain employs TRBV11-3 and TRBJ2-5; D might be TRBD1 (6 bases). CDR3 length: 17 amino acids. V gave up 4 bases and J gave up 4 bases, with 22 bases separating them. Germline CDR1 and CDR2: SGHNT and YENEEA. The CDR3 protein is CASSWGRTGLSRETQYF. The CDR3, as DNA: TGTGCCAGCAGCTGGGGAAGAACAGGGCTCTCTAGAGAGACCCAGTACTTC.

The genes are TRBV7-9 and TRBJ2-3; D may match TRBD1 or TRBD2 (6 bases each). Deletions cut 5 bases from V and 4 bases from J, with 22 bases between. The CDR3 has 17 residues. Germline CDR1 is SEHNR and CDR2 is FQNEAQ (reference sequence). The CDR3 bases are TGTGCCAGCAGCCGAGGGGGGAAGTCGAGACGGTCAGATACGCAGTATTTT. It yields the protein CASSRGGKSRRSDTQYF.

The V call is TRBV19, the J call TRBJ2-2; D is unresolved. The V gene lost 2 bases and the J gene lost 7 bases, with 11 bases spanning the gap. Germline lookup yields CDR1 LNHDA and CDR2 SQIVND (reference sequence). The CDR3 has 14 amino acids. The CDR3 nucleotides read TGTGCCAGTAGTATATACTCCTGGGGCGGGGAGCTGTTTTTT. It codes for CASSIYSWGGELFF.

The genes are TRBV13 and TRBJ2-5; no reliable D call. The CDR3 spans 14 residues. V lost 2 bases and J lost 2, with 9 bases in between. CDR1 is PRHDT, CDR2 FYEKMQ, per germline (reference sequence). In DNA form, the CDR3 reads TGTGCCAGCAGCTTATTAGGGAAACAAGAGACCCAGTACTTC. Its translation is CASSLLGKQETQYF. The complete variable domain, with remaining parts taken from reference TRBV13 and TRBJ2-5, reads AAGVIQSPRHLIKEKRETATLKCYPIPRHDTVYWYQQGPGQDPQFLISFYEKMQSDKGSIPDRFSAQQFSDYHSELNMSSLELGDSALYFCASSLLGKQETQYFGPGTRLLVL.

This rearrangement joins TRBV5-6 to TRBJ1-3; D not certain. Trimming took off 4 bases at V and 0 bases at J, with 17 bases between the two ends. Germline V gene data show CDR1 as SGHDT and CDR2 as YYEEEE. The CDR3 consists of 17 residues. DNA for the CDR3: TGTGCCAGCAGCCGAGTGATGGGCAGCTCCTCTGGAAACACCATATATTTT. It encodes CASSRVMGSSSGNTIYF.

The V and J genes are TRBV6-5 and TRBJ1-5, with TRBD1 identical over 8 bases. Germline V gene sequence: CDR1 MNHEY, CDR2 SVGAGI. The trim removed 0 bases at V and 6 bases at J, leaving 1 base unmatched. CDR3 length equals 14 residues. CDR3 loop: CASSYSTGAQPQHF. Written as DNA, the CDR3 is TGTGCCAGCAGTTACTCGACAGGGGCTCAGCCCCAGCATTTT.

CDR3 bases: TGTGCCAGCGCGGGGGAGGGGGCTGGAGAGCAGTACTTC. Residues: CASAGEGAGEQYF. The rearrangement joins TRBV2 to TRBJ2-7; either TRBD1 or TRBD2 may supply D (7 bases each). CDR3 size: 13 residues. Germline CDR1 and CDR2: SNHLY and FYNNEI. V was clipped by 8 bases and J by 7 bases, with 18 bases between them. Filled out from reference TRBV2 and TRBJ2-7, the complete variable domain reads EPEVTQTPSHQVTQMGQEVILRCVPISNHLYFYWYRQILGQKVEFLVSFYNNEISEKSEIFDDQFSVERPDGSNFTLKIRSTKLEDSAMYFCASAGEGAGEQYFGPGTRLTVT.

J is TRBJ1-1 and V is TRBV5-1; D might be TRBD1 (5 bases). In germline, CDR1 is SGHRS, CDR2 YFSETQ. The CDR3 consists of 13 residues. V gave up 4 bases and J gave up 6 bases, with 13 bases separating them. The CDR3 DNA reads TGCGCCAGCAGCGATCAGACAGCAGCTGAAGCTTTCTTT. Translated: CASSDQTAAEAFF.

The V gene is TRBV2, the J gene TRBJ1-2; D is unclear. V was clipped by 8 bases and J by 4 bases, with 11 bases between them. The CDR3 length is 12 residues. Germline V CDR1 and CDR2: SNHLY, FYNNEI. DNA for the CDR3: TGTGCCAGCGGTACCCAGCCCTATGGCTACACCTTC. Amino acids: CASGTQPYGYTF.

V and J are TRBV18 and TRBJ2-5; perhaps TRBD2 as D (6 bases). CDR3 size: 13 residues. Per germline, CDR1 KGHSH and CDR2 LQKENI. V was trimmed by 3 bases and J by 5 bases, leaving 10 bases between them. The CDR3 nucleotides are TGTGCCAGCTCACCGGGGGGAGGTGAGACCCAGTACTTC. Its translation: CASSPGGGETQYF. Looking up the rest from reference TRBV18 and TRBJ2-5 gives the full variable domain: NAGVMQNPRHLVRRRGQEARLRCSPMKGHSHVYWYRQLPEEGLKFMVYLQKENIIDESGMPKERFSAEFPKEGPSILRIQQVVRGDSAAYFCASSPGGGETQYFGPGTRLLVL.

J is TRBJ1-1 and V is TRBV18; the match to TRBD1 covers 7 bases. V lost 6 bases to trimming and J lost 0 bases; unmatched junction nucleotides: 1. CDR1 and CDR2 (germline): KGHSH, LQKENI. This CDR3 is built from 13 residues. CDR3 DNA sequence: TGTGCCAGCTCGGGGACAGTGAACACTGAAGCTTTCTTT. Translation: CASSGTVNTEAFF.

V usage is TRBV7-9 and J usage is TRBJ2-5; a weak D match, TRBD2 (5 bases). Germline assignment: CDR1 SEHNR and CDR2 FQNEAQ (reference sequence). V gave up 7 bases and J gave up 0 bases, with 9 bases separating them. The CDR3 has 13 residues. The CDR3 nucleotides are TGTGCCAGCACCCCGGGGAACCAAGAGACCCAGTACTTC. This translates into CASTPGNQETQYF.

The chain has TRBV10-3 and TRBJ2-3; possible D gene TRBD2, 6 bases. Trimming shortened V by 11 bases and J by 5 bases, and 20 bases separated the two germline ends. Germline CDR1 ENHRY, CDR2 SYGVKD. The CDR3 is 14 amino acids. The CDR3: CAAGDFGRKDTQYF. CDR3 nucleotide sequence: TGTGCCGCCGGGGACTTTGGGCGAAAAGATACGCAGTATTTT.

CDR3 coding DNA: TGTGCCAGCAGACCTACAGGGGGCGCAGGCCAGCCCCAGCATTTT. Protein: CASRPTGGAGQPQHF. The rearrangement joins TRBV6-5 to TRBJ1-5, with 9 bases fitting TRBD1. The CDR3 is 15 amino acids. Germline CDR1 is MNHEY and CDR2 is SVGAGI. J gave up 7 bases and V 6 bases, and 10 bases lay outside the gene matches.

This clone was detected a few times. The V call is TRBV4-3, the J call TRBJ2-2; D is uncertain. From germline, CDR1 is LGHNA and CDR2 YSLEER. This CDR3 is built from 13 residues. V gave up 3 bases and J gave up 3 bases, with 5 bases separating them. The CDR3 loop reads CASSQLDTGELFF. CDR3 sequence (DNA): TGCGCCAGCAGCCAGCTAGACACCGGGGAGCTGTTTTTT.